The table lists the clone carrying this TCR beta chain with a few counts. Authors' methods: Amplifying reference gene primers gave estimates of nucleated cell counts. Using immunoSEQ multiplex PCR, the repertoire was profiled, and TCRdb retains in-frame clones only, with some absent. The V and J calls and clone size were taken over from that table, and D and trimming were inferred from the DNA. The repertoire includes fewer than 250,000 clones, around four fifths of them detected once, and 7.5% to 9% sits in the top ten. The length of the CDR3 is 13 residues. The germline V and J ends were trimmed by 1 base and 8 bases, with 11 bases remaining between them. From germline, CDR1 is SGHTA and CDR2 FQGNSA. This sample is drawn from a study of blood T cell repertoires in COVID-19. Study-wide background: Acute and convalescent COVID-19 specimens originated in the United States, Italy and Spain. From T cells, B-cell-depleted T cells, or PBMCs came the material, which was cDNA or gDNA.

This chain joins TRBV7-2 and TRBJ1-1; D gene ambiguous. Material for sequencing was peripheral blood. The sequence was obtained from a woman in her 50s with acute or convalescent COVID-19. The DNA for the CDR3 is TGTGCCAGCAGCTTAGTATACGGTAACGAAGCTTTCTTT. Its translation: CASSLVYGNEAFF.